The 21 T cell receptor beta chains reported below all come from one sample, sequenced in a study of CD8 T cells in Susac syndrome. Random hexamers were used to reverse transcribe roughly 0.5 to 1 ug of RNA. Each CDR3 protein is one row after TCRdb ran MiXCR on the immunoSEQ multiplex PCR reads. The table lists 330,000 or so distinct CDR3 sequences, 75% to 85% of them singletons. The sample taken for sequencing was CD8+ T cells from PBMCs. These receptors all stem from a human donor with multiple sclerosis.

The gene calls are TRBV7-3 and TRBJ2-7; the D gene is possibly TRBD2 (7 bases). The V end was cut by 5 bases, the J end by 1 base, with 12 bases between. Germline CDR1 is SGHTA and CDR2 is FQGTGA. CDR3 length equals 14 residues. The CDR3 bases are TGTGCCAGCAGCCGCGGGGGCGATTCCTACGAGCAGTACTTC. Its translation: CASSRGGDSYEQYF.

The gene calls are TRBV27 and TRBJ2-7; D perhaps matches TRBD1 (5 bases). This CDR3 is built from 16 residues. V dropped 5 bases and J dropped 6 bases, with 23 bases sitting between them. Germline V gives CDR1 MNHEY, CDR2 SMNVEV (reference sequence). The CDR3 loop is CASSLTQPAGYGEQYF. The CDR3 region has the DNA TGTGCCAGCAGTCTTACACAGCCCGCAGGGTATGGCGAGCAGTACTTC.

This clonotype was seen only a few times. The chain joins TRBV19 to TRBJ2-1; TRBD2 matches 10 bases. This CDR3 has 14 residues. The ends lost 4 bases at V and 3 bases at J; junction bases unmatched: 0. The germline V gene has CDR1 LNHDA and CDR2 SQIVND (reference sequence). The DNA for the CDR3 is TGTGCCAGTAGTAGACTAGCGGGCTACAATGAGCAGTTCTTC. Encoded protein: CASSRLAGYNEQFF. The full variable domain, with the rest looked up from reference TRBV19 and TRBJ2-1, is DGGITQSPKYLFRKEGQNVTLSCEQNLNHDAMYWYRQDPGQGLRLIYYSQIVNDFQKGDIAEGYSVSREKKESFPLTVTSAQKNPTAFYLCASSRLAGYNEQFFGPGTRLTVL.

The chain is built from TRBV28 and TRBJ2-7; D is unresolved. Germline assignment: CDR1 MDHEN and CDR2 SYDVKM. This CDR3 has 13 residues. V dropped 3 bases and J dropped 4 bases, with 10 bases sitting between them. This chain's CDR3 is CASSFDSFYEQYF. In DNA, the CDR3 is TGTGCCAGCAGTTTTGACTCCTTTTACGAGCAGTACTTC.

V usage is TRBV5-4 and J usage is TRBJ2-2, with 10 bases that match TRBD1. The germline V gene encodes CDR1 SGHNT and CDR2 YYREEE (reference sequence). Trimming cost V 4 bases and J 4 bases; bases outside gene matches: 7. The CDR3 runs to 16 residues. The CDR3 spells CASSPDRGHSTGELFF. CDR3 DNA sequence: TGTGCCAGCAGCCCCGACAGGGGGCATAGCACCGGGGAGCTGTTTTTT.

J is TRBJ2-6 and V is TRBV15; D remains ambiguous. Germline assignment: CDR1 LNHNV and CDR2 YYDKDF (reference sequence). Trimming cost V 11 bases and J 0 bases, with 8 bases left between them. This CDR3 has 13 residues. The CDR3 coding sequence is TGTGCCGCCGAAAACTCTGGGGCCAACGTCCTGACTTTC. Residues: CAAENSGANVLTF.

The rearrangement joins TRBV6-2 or TRBV6-3 to TRBJ2-1; D not certain. Per the germline V gene, CDR1 is MNHEY and CDR2 is SVGEGT. This CDR3 comprises 15 residues. Trimming shortened V by 6 bases and J by 9 bases, and 21 bases separated the two germline ends. The CDR3 loop reads CASSLLPPSRGEQFF. The DNA of the CDR3 is TGTGCCAGCAGCCTACTACCGCCTTCGCGTGGTGAGCAGTTCTTC.

This chain uses TRBV24-1 with TRBJ2-2, with TRBD1 identical over 7 bases. The CDR3 consists of 20 residues. Per the germline V gene, CDR1 is KGHDR and CDR2 is SFDVKD. The J segment lost 3 bases and the V segment lost 0 bases, leaving 15 bases of the junction unmatched. CDR3: CATSDLQTPGRGHYTGELFF. CDR3 coding DNA: TGTGCCACCAGTGATTTGCAAACCCCGGGAAGGGGGCACTACACCGGGGAGCTGTTTTTT.

The V call is TRBV27, the J call TRBJ2-7; 10 nucleotides line up with TRBD2. Trimming cost V 6 bases and J 6 bases; bases outside gene matches: 8. The germline V gene has CDR1 MNHEY and CDR2 SMNVEV (reference sequence). The CDR3 extends over 14 amino acids. The DNA of the CDR3 is TGTGCCAGCAGCTCAAGCGGGAGGGGGGGCGAGCAGTACTTC. It yields the protein CASSSSGRGGEQYF.

This chain's CDR3 is CASSSRMGLTGVNEQYF. For the CDR3, the DNA is TGTGCCAGCAGTTCTCGAATGGGACTAACGGGGGTCAACGAGCAGTACTTC. The chain employs TRBV27 and TRBJ2-7, with TRBD2 identical over 7 bases. This CDR3 region has 17 residues. The junction had 17 bases not matched to a gene; V was cut back by 4 bases and J by 5 bases. Germline assignment: CDR1 MNHEY and CDR2 SMNVEV (reference sequence).

The count of this clonotype is one. This rearrangement joins TRBV5-1 to TRBJ2-7; no reliable D call. Germline values: CDR1 SGHRS, CDR2 YFSETQ. The CDR3 length is 17 residues. V lost 1 base, J lost 1 base, and 18 bases lay in between. The CDR3 region has the DNA TGCGCCAGCAGCTTGCCCGTCGTAAACAGTACGTCCTACGAGCAGTACTTC. Its protein is CASSLPVVNSTSYEQYF.

The chain has TRBV29-1 and TRBJ2-7; 10 bases match TRBD2. This CDR3 has 12 amino acids. Per the germline V gene, CDR1 is SQVTM and CDR2 is ANQGSEA. Trimming took 7 bases from V and 2 from J; bases not matched to a gene: 2. CDR3 loop: CSGTSGPYEQYF. The CDR3 DNA sequence: TGCAGCGGGACTAGCGGACCCTACGAGCAGTACTTC.

The chain couples TRBV20-1 to TRBJ1-4; no clear D gene. V lost 3 bases and J lost 8, with 16 bases in between. The germline V gene has CDR1 DFQATT and CDR2 SNEGSKA (reference sequence). This CDR3 contains 14 residues. CDR3 in DNA: TGCAGTGCTAGCATTCGACCAAGAGGCGAAAAACTGTTTTTT. This encodes CSASIRPRGEKLFF.

The chain uses TRBV19 and TRBJ1-2; possibly TRBD1 for D (5 bases). The CDR3 totals 15 residues. V gave up 0 bases and J gave up 4 bases, with 12 bases separating them. The germline gives CDR1 LNHDA, CDR2 SQIVND (reference sequence). The chain's CDR3 is CASSIDPDSSYGYTF. Here the CDR3 DNA reads TGTGCCAGTAGTATAGATCCCGACAGCTCCTATGGCTACACCTTC.

The rearrangement joins TRBV4-1 to TRBJ2-1; the D is unclear. In germline, CDR1 is MGHRA, CDR2 YSYEKL. Trimming removed 2 bases at V and 7 bases at J, with 6 bases between. The CDR3 consists of 12 residues. The CDR3 nucleotides are TGCGCCAGCAGCCAATCCTCGAATGAGCAGTTCTTC. Translating gives CASSQSSNEQFF.

This chain uses TRBV20-1 with TRBJ2-3; D call uncertain. Germline V gene data show CDR1 as DFQATT and CDR2 as SNEGSKA (reference sequence). The CDR3 is 17 residues long. V dropped 0 bases and J dropped 2 bases, with 18 bases sitting between them. In DNA, the CDR3 is TGCAGTGCTAGAGATTACGAAGAGAGGAGTACCACAGATACGCAGTATTTT. Translating it yields CSARDYEERSTTDTQYF.

The chain has TRBV9 and TRBJ2-1; 16 nucleotides match TRBD2. This CDR3 has 16 residues. V lost 0 bases, J lost 8 bases, and 2 bases stayed unmatched. Germline V lookup: CDR1 SGDLS, CDR2 YYNGEE. CDR3 DNA: TGTGCCAGCAGCGTAGGGGGACTAGCGGGAGGGTATGAGCAGTTCTTC. Translated, it gives CASSVGGLAGGYEQFF.

The gene calls are TRBV15 and TRBJ1-5; perhaps TRBD1 as D (6 bases). The CDR3 has 14 residues. Germline lookup yields CDR1 LNHNV and CDR2 YYDKDF (reference sequence). V lost 3 bases to trimming and J lost 4 bases, with 10 bases between them. The CDR3 sequence is CATSSHGQNQPQHF. CDR3 sequence (DNA): TGTGCCACCAGCAGCCACGGACAGAATCAGCCCCAGCATTTT.

The table lists this clonotype with a count of one. The V and J genes are TRBV15 and TRBJ2-1, with 8 bases identical to TRBD2. There are 15 residues in the CDR3. Germline CDR1 is LNHNV and CDR2 is YYDKDF (reference sequence). The J segment lost 4 bases and the V segment lost 1 base, leaving 3 bases of the junction unmatched. CDR3 in DNA: TGTGCCACCAGCAGAGGCGGACTAGCATACAATGAGCAGTTCTTC. Amino acid sequence: CATSRGGLAYNEQFF.

The chain is built from TRBV4-3 and TRBJ2-7, with 7 bases identical to TRBD2. CDR3 length equals 17 residues. CDR1 LGHNA and CDR2 YSLEER come from the germline V gene. Germline trimming cut 0 bases from V and 4 bases from J; bases unmatched to any gene: 12. CDR3 DNA sequence: TGCGCCAGCAGCCAAGAGCATGGGGGAGGGACCTCTTACGAGCAGTACTTC. Residues: CASSQEHGGGTSYEQYF.

This clonotype was seen a few times. The chain combines TRBV4-1 with TRBJ2-7; a possible D gene is TRBD1 (6 bases). This CDR3 has 14 amino acids. V was cut by 4 bases and J by 7 bases, with 17 bases left in between. CDR1 and CDR2 from the germline V gene are MGHRA and YSYEKL. The CDR3 sequence is CASSLTTGFEEQYF. The CDR3 bases are TGCGCCAGCAGCCTAACGACAGGCTTTGAGGAGCAGTACTTC.